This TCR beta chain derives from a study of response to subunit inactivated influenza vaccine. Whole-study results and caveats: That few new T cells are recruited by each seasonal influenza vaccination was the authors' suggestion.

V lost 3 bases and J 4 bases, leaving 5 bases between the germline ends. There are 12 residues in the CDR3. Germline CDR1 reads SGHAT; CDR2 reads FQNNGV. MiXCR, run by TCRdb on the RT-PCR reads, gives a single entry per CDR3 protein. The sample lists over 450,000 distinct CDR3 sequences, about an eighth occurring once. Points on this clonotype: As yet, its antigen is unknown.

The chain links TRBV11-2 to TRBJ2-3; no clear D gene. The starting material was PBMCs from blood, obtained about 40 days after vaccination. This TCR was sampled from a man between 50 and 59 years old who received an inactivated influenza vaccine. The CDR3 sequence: CASSFFPDTQYF. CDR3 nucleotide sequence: TGTGCCAGCAGCTTTTTTCCAGATACGCAGTATTTT.